The rows below give T cell receptor beta chains drawn from one sample of a study of blood T cells in healthy people across ages. One entry per CDR3 protein, called by TCRdb with MiXCR from the 5' RACE reads. The sample consists of more than 650,000 distinct CDR3 sequences, 22% of them appearing once. The specimen sequenced was blood. These receptor sequences come from a man between 65 and 85 years old in good health. CDR3s include the opening cysteine and the closing phenylalanine or tryptophan. Fields, in order: J gene, V gene, CDR3 protein.

>TRBJ1-5|TRBV6-6
CATMGTLTRSNQPQHF
>TRBJ2-5|TRBV12-3/TRBV12-4
CASRQGSRQETQYF
>TRBJ1-1|TRBV2
CASSLSGRNTEAFF
>TRBJ2-1|TRBV11-2
CASSRISGRAEETQHF
>TRBJ2-5|TRBV5-5
CASRLSPRAEETQYF
>TRBJ1-4|TRBV29-1
CSAGQTTNEKLFF
>TRBJ1-4|TRBV19
CATEGPWDEKLFF
>.|TRBV4-3
CASSQEFRVHEQFF
>TRBJ1-1|TRBV28
CASRMDRGPMGAFF
>TRBJ1-1|TRBV6-2/TRBV6-3
CASSLRRGEGAEAFF
>TRBJ2-1|TRBV5-1
CASSLAGRGEYNEQFF
>TRBJ2-6|TRBV29-1
CSVARVGGSGANVLTF
>TRBJ1-5|TRBV10-3
CATPGGDNQPQHF
>TRBJ1-2|TRBV5-4
CASSFDGRGGNYGYTF
>TRBJ2-1|TRBV12-3/TRBV12-4
CASSPRGGGYNEQFF
>TRBJ2-5|TRBV3-1
CASSQELAGLQETQYF
>TRBJ1-5|TRBV20-1
CSARDIRQGVIQPQHF
>TRBJ1-2|TRBV3-1
CASSQVAGFAFRANYGYTF
>TRBJ2-3|TRBV29-1
CSSKRLAGGFSTDTQYF
>TRBJ2-1|TRBV29-1
CSVSRTSYNEQFF
>TRBJ1-1|TRBV28
CASSRQGGSEAFF
>TRBJ2-1|TRBV6-5
CASSYLPSGGGYNEQFF
>TRBJ1-2|TRBV28
CASNLGTGVSGYTF
>TRBJ2-3|TRBV2
CASIRRAGVSTDTQYF
>TRBJ2-5|TRBV6-5
CASSSQLAGGQETQYF
>TRBJ1-4|TRBV20-1
CSARGGQITNEKLFF
>TRBJ2-5|TRBV2
CASNPTETQYF
>TRBJ1-2|TRBV29-1
CSVEGTGVLGGYTF
>TRBJ1-2|TRBV12-3/TRBV12-4
CASSLWDGREGGYTF
>TRBJ2-1|TRBV7-2
CASSLRTGPTLYEQFF
>TRBJ2-7|TRBV11-2
CASSLLPVRGRRSYEQYF
>TRBJ1-2|TRBV29-1
CSVWTENYGYTF
>TRBJ2-3|TRBV12-3/TRBV12-4
CASNVAGTSGASTDTQYF
>TRBJ2-3|TRBV28
CASSLGSSGSSAGDTQYF
>TRBJ2-1|TRBV7-6
CASSTRGSRDNEQFF
>TRBJ2-3|TRBV6-5
CASRTSSRTDTQYF
>TRBJ2-3|TRBV28
CASSLQGIGTDTQYF
>TRBJ2-1|TRBV20-1
CSARKGMDEQFF
>TRBJ1-4|TRBV20-1
CSARSGTGAYNEKLFF
>TRBJ1-3|TRBV10-3
CAISDLTGGTSGNTIYF
>TRBJ1-2|TRBV25-1
CATNPQGSYGYTF
>TRBJ2-1|TRBV15
CATSGVAHYNEQFF
>TRBJ2-6|TRBV6-5
CASSNSGGSGANVLTF
>TRBJ2-2|TRBV7-7
CASSFRLGNTGERFF
>TRBJ1-4|TRBV12-3/TRBV12-4
CASSRQGGEKLFF
>TRBJ2-3|TRBV7-9
CASSSTRDRAKGGTQYF
>TRBJ1-1|TRBV19
CASTTVDTEAFF
>TRBJ2-3|TRBV6-4
CASPPGTVTDTQYF
>TRBJ1-2|TRBV6-1
CASSEEGRAKGYTF